The following is a T cell receptor beta chain sequence with its context. Its matching antigen is unknown. V shed 8 bases, J shed 4 bases, and the junction held 26 bases outside the gene matches. The CDR3 is made up of 21 amino acids. Germline CDR1 and CDR2: SGHAT and FQDESV (reference sequence). The sample originates from a study of identical twins. Everyone who donated was a healthy Caucasian. Overall study results and limits: Invariant MAIT and iNKT cells could partly confound zero-insertion analyses.

One entry per CDR3 protein, called by TCRdb with MiXCR from the 5' RACE reads. Seen here are around 240,000 distinct CDR3 sequences, 5.5% to 7% observed once, and the top ten hold 3% to 4%. The sample was also reused in another study, on yellow fever vaccine responses in identical twins.

This chain uses TRBV11-1 with TRBJ2-1, with 10 bases lining up with TRBD2. The clonotype originates from a woman aged 18-29 years in good health. The sequencing input was memory (CD45RO+) T cells sorted from blood. The CDR3 is CASPPMGPSGRESAQYNEQFF. The CDR3 DNA is TGTGCCAGCCCTCCCATGGGGCCTAGCGGGAGAGAAAGTGCACAGTACAATGAGCAGTTCTTC.